A single count supports the clone carrying this T cell receptor beta chain. Assay used: immunoSEQ multiplex PCR; TCRdb lists only in-frame clones, some missing. The profile shows 45,000 or so clones, around 87% of them singletons. The sample originates from a study of control samples from healthy donors and cancer patients. V trimming: 7 bases; J trimming: 2 bases; junction bases outside the gene matches: 9. There are 16 residues in the CDR3. Germline V gives CDR1 MGHDK, CDR2 SYGVNS. The TCR sequence derives from a woman aged 55-69 years with lung cancer. The source material was PBMCs. J is TRBJ2-1 and V is TRBV25-1; 9 bases map to TRBD2. This chain's CDR3 is CASKKGGLATYNEQFF. CDR3 DNA: TGTGCCAGCAAAAAAGGGGGACTAGCAACCTACAATGAGCAGTTCTTC.